This T cell receptor (beta chain) was recovered during a study of blood T cell repertoires in COVID-19. Study context: Both acute and convalescent COVID-19 samples were obtained from the United States, Italy and Spain.

Authors' data handling: The authors estimated nucleated cell counts from reference gene primer amplification. Assay: immunoSEQ multiplex PCR; the TCRdb copy retains only in-frame clones and omits some. That table furnishes V, J and clone size, whereas the DNA furnished D and trimming. Of about 50,000 clones in the sample, roughly 90% were seen once. The CDR3 has 15 residues. From germline, CDR1 is SGHRS and CDR2 YFSETQ. V lost 0 bases and J 7 bases, leaving 11 bases between the germline ends. The V call is TRBV5-1, the J call TRBJ1-6; TRBD1 is a possible D gene (6 bases). The sample taken for sequencing was peripheral blood. The source is a human donor in a cohort sampled during active COVID-19. The CDR3 DNA reads as TGCGCCAGCAGCTTGGACGGACAGATCAATTCACCCCTCCACTTT. As protein: CASSLDGQINSPLHF.